A single sample gave rise to the 7 T cell receptor beta chains below, sequenced in a study of CD8 T cells in ankylosing spondylitis. Study-wide findings and caveats: A motif in TCR beta, a set of roughly eight highly homologous variants, appeared characteristic of ankylosing spondylitis blood.

TCRdb reprocessed the 5' RACE reads with MiXCR, giving one entry per CDR3 protein. The data contain some 400,000 distinct CDR3 sequences, more than 20% of them singletons. Antigen specificity for these receptors is unknown. Material for sequencing was blood, either unsorted or a sorted T cell fraction (not recorded which). The receptors here all came from a male donor with ankylosing spondylitis.

The chain recombines TRBV29-1 with TRBJ1-2; TRBD1 is a possible D gene (5 bases). The CDR3 extends over 14 amino acids. V lost 3 bases to trimming and J lost 4 bases, with 15 bases between them. Germline V gene data show CDR1 as SQVTM and CDR2 as ANQGSEA. The CDR3 is CSVETDPTSYGYTF. In DNA, the CDR3 is TGCAGCGTTGAGACAGACCCAACCAGCTATGGCTACACCTTC.

This clonotype turned up a few times. This chain uses TRBV6-2 or TRBV6-3 with TRBJ2-2; 7 bases agree with TRBD2. This CDR3 spans 14 amino acids. CDR1 and CDR2 (germline): MNHEY, SVGEGT. V shed 7 bases, J shed 1 base, and the junction held 3 bases outside the gene matches. CDR3 loop: CASTGLGNTGELFF. The CDR3 nucleotides read TGTGCCAGCACCGGACTAGGGAACACCGGGGAGCTGTTTTTT.

This clonotype was counted a few times. J is TRBJ2-3 and V is TRBV12-3 or TRBV12-4; the match to TRBD2 covers 9 bases. V shed 4 bases, J shed 4 bases, and the junction held 21 bases outside the gene matches. CDR3 length: 20 residues. Here the CDR3 DNA reads TGTGCCAGCAGTTCTCCTACGGGACTAGCTTACTATGTTCCGGCAGATACGCAGTATTTT. It yields the protein CASSSPTGLAYYVPADTQYF.

The chain recombines TRBV10-3 with TRBJ2-1, with 11 bases that match TRBD1. V lost 8 bases, J lost 4 bases, and 4 bases stayed unmatched. CDR1 ENHRY and CDR2 SYGVKD come from the germline V gene. CDR3 size: 14 residues. CDR3 DNA: TGTGCCATCGGGGGGGACAGGGGGTACAATGAGCAGTTCTTC. Translating gives CAIGGDRGYNEQFF.

This clonotype was recorded many times. The V gene is TRBV28, the J gene TRBJ2-3; 7 nucleotides line up with TRBD2. The CDR3 is 16 residues long. The germline V gene has CDR1 MDHEN and CDR2 SYDVKM. Germline trimming cut 6 bases from V and 2 bases from J; bases unmatched to any gene: 11. The CDR3 is CASSLGRAGLTDTQYF. The CDR3 DNA reads as TGTGCCAGCAGCCTCGGAAGAGCGGGGCTCACAGATACGCAGTATTTT.

This sequence joins TRBV5-4 and TRBJ2-5; D might be TRBD1 (5 bases). Trimming removed 1 base at V and 11 bases at J, with 15 bases between. This CDR3 comprises 13 residues. CDR1 and CDR2 from the germline V gene are SGHNT and YYREEE (reference sequence). The CDR3 coding sequence is TGTGCCAGCAGCTTGAAGGGGCAAAGTAGGCAGTACTTC. Protein product: CASSLKGQSRQYF. Full variable domain (rest looked up from reference TRBV5-4 and TRBJ2-5): ETGVTQSPTHLIKTRGQQVTLRCSSQSGHNTVSWYQQALGQGPQFIFQYYREEENGRGNFPPRFSGLQFPNYSSELNVNALELDDSALYLCASSLKGQSRQYFGPGTRLLVL.

The genes are TRBV20-1 and TRBJ2-1, with a tentative D call TRBD2 (6 bases). There are 14 residues in the CDR3. V dropped 3 bases and J dropped 3 bases, with 12 bases sitting between them. Looked up from germline, CDR1 is DFQATT and CDR2 is SNEGSKA (reference sequence). CDR3 residues: CSARREVGYNEQFF. Written as DNA, the CDR3 is TGCAGTGCTAGGAGGGAGGTTGGCTACAATGAGCAGTTCTTC.